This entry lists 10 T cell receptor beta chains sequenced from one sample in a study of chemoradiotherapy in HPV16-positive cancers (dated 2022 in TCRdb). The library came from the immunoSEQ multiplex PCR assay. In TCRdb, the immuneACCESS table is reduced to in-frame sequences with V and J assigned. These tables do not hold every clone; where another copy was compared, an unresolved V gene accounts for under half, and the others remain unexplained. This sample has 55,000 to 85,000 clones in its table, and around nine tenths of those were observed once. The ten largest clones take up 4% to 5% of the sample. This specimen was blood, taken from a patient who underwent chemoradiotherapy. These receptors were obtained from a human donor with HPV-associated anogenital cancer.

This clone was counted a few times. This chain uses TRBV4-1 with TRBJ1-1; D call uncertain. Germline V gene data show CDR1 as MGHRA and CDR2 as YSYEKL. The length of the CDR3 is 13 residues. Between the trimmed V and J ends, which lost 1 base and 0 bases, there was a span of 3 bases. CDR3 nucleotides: TGCGCCAGCAGCCAAGGGGTGAACACTGAAGCTTTCTTT. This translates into CASSQGVNTEAFF.

The CDR3 sequence is CASSLWAGELFF. DNA for the CDR3: TGTGCCAGCAGCCTTTGGGCCGGGGAGCTGTTTTTT. The chain combines TRBV5-8 with TRBJ2-2; D not certain. Trimming shortened V by 4 bases and J by 6 bases, and 7 bases separated the two germline ends. The CDR3 is made up of 12 amino acids. Per germline, CDR1 SGHTS and CDR2 YDEGEE.

This chain's CDR3 is CASSLGYSNQPQHF. The CDR3 coding sequence is TGTGCCAGTAGTCTTGGGTATAGCAATCAGCCCCAGCATTTT. This chain links TRBV19 with TRBJ1-5; D remains unclear. This CDR3 is built from 14 residues. Between the trimmed V and J ends, which lost 5 bases and 0 bases, there was a span of 8 bases. Germline CDR1 and CDR2: LNHDA and SQIVND (reference sequence).

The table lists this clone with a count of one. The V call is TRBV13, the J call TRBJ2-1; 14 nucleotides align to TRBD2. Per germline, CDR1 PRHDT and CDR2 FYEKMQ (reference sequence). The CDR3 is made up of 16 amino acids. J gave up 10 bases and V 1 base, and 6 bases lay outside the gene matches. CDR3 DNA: TGTGCCAGCAGCTTAGTCTGGACTAGCGGGGGGACGGAGCAGTTCTTC. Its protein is CASSLVWTSGGTEQFF.

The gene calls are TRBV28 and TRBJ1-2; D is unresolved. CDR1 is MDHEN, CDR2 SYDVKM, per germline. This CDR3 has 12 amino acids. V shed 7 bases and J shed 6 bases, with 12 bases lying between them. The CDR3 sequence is CASNARGDGYTF. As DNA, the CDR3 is TGTGCCAGCAATGCCAGAGGTGATGGCTACACCTTC.

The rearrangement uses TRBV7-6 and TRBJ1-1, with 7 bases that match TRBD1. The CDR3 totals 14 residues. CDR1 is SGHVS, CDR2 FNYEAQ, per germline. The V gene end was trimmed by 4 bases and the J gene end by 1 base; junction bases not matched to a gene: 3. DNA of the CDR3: TGTGCCAGCAGCTCCGGGACAGCGAACACTGAAGCTTTCTTT. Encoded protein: CASSSGTANTEAFF. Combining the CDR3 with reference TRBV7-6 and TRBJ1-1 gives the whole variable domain GAGVSQSPRYKVTKRGQDVALRCDPISGHVSLYWYRQALGQGPEFLTYFNYEAQQDKSGLPNDRFSAERPEGSISTLTIQRTEQRDSAMYRCASSSGTANTEAFFGQGTRLTVV.

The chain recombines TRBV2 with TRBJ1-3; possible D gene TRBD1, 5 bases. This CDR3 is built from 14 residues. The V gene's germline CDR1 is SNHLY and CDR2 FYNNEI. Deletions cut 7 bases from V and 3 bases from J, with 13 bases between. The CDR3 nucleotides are TGTGCCAGCACTCCGGGACGGGGTGGAAACACCATATATTTT. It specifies CASTPGRGGNTIYF.

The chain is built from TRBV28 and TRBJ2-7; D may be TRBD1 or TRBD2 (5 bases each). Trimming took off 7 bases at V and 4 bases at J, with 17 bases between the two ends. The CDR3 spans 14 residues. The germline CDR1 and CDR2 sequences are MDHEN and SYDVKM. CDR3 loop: CASISRGRTYEQYF. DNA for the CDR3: TGTGCCAGCATCTCGAGGGGACGGACTTACGAGCAGTACTTC.

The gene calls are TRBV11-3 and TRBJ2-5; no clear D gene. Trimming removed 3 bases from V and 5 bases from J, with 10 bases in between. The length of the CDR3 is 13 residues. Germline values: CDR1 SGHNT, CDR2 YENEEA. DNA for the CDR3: TGTGCCAGCAGCTTTCCAGGCGAGGAGACCCAGTACTTC. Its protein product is CASSFPGEETQYF.

This chain's CDR3 is CAWRASGELFF. The CDR3 coding sequence is TGTGCCTGGAGGGCGAGCGGGGAGCTGTTTTTT. This chain links TRBV30 with TRBJ2-2; D is unclear. Germline assignment: CDR1 GTSNPN and CDR2 SVGIG (reference sequence). V lost 3 bases and J 7 bases, leaving 6 bases between the germline ends. This CDR3 is 11 amino acids long.